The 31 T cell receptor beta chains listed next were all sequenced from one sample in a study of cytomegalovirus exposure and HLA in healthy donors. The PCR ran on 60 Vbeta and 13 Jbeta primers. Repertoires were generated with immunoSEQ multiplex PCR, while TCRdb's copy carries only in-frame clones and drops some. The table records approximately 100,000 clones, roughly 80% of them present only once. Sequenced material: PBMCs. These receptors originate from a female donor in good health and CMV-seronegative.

CDR3 nucleotides: TGCGCCAGCAGCTTGGGAGATCTCACAGATACGCAGTATTTT. Translating gives CASSLGDLTDTQYF. The chain uses TRBV5-1 and TRBJ2-3, with D unresolved. Germline V gives CDR1 SGHRS, CDR2 YFSETQ. Trimming left V 0 bases short and J 2 bases short, with 7 bases between. CDR3 size: 14 residues.

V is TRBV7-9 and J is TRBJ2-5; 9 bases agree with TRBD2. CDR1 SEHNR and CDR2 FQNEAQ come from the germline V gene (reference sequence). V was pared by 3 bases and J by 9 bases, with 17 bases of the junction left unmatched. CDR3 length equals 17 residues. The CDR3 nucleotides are TGTGCCAGCAGCTTGGCCAGCGGGGGGCCCGGGCCCGGGGCCCAGTACTTC. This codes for CASSLASGGPGPGAQYF.

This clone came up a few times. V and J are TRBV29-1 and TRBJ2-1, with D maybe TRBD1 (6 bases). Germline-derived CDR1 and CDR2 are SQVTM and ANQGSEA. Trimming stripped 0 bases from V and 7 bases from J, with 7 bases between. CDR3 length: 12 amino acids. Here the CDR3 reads CSVEDRGNEQFF. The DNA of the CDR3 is TGCAGCGTTGAAGACAGGGGTAATGAGCAGTTCTTC.

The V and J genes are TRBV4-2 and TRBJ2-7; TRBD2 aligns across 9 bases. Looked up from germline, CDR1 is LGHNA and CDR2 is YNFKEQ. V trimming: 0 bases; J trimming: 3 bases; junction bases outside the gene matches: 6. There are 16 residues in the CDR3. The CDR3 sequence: CASSQDQGGGGYEQYF. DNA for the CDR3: TGTGCCAGCAGCCAAGATCAAGGCGGGGGGGGCTACGAGCAGTACTTC.

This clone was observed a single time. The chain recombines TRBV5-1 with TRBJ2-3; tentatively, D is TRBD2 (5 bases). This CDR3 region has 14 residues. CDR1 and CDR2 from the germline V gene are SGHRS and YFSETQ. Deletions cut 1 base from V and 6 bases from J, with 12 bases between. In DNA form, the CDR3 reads TGCGCCAGCAGCTTGAGCTCGGGGTGGGATACGCAGTATTTT. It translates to CASSLSSGWDTQYF. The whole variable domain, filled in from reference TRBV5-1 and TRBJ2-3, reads KAGVTQTPRYLIKTRGQQVTLSCSPISGHRSVSWYQQTPGQGLQFLFEYFSETQRNKGNFPGRFSGRQFSNSRSEMNVSTLELGDSALYLCASSLSSGWDTQYFGPGTRLTVL.

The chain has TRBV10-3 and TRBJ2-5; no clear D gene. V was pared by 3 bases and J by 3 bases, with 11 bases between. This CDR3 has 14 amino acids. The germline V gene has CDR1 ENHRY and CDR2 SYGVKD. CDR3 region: CAISEGPEKETQYF. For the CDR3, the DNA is TGTGCCATCAGTGAAGGTCCGGAGAAAGAGACCCAGTACTTC.

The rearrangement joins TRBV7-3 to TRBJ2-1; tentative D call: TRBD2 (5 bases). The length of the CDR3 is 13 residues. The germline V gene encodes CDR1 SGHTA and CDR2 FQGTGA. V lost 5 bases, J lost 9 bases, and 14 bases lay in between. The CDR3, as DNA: TGTGCCAGCAGCCCGCGGGTAGCTTCTGAGCAGTTCTTC. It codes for CASSPRVASEQFF.

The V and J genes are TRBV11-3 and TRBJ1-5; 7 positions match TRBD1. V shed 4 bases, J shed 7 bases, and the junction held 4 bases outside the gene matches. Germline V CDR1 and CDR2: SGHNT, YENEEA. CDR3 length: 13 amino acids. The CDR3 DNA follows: TGTGCCAGCAGCTCCAGGGGGGTGCAGCCCCAGCATTTT. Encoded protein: CASSSRGVQPQHF.

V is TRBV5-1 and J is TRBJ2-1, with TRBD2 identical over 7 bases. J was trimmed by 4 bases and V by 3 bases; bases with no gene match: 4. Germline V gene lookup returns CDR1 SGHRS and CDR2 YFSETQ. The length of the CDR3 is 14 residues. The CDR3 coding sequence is TGCGCCAGCAGCTCAAGCGGGGAATACAATGAGCAGTTCTTC. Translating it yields CASSSSGEYNEQFF. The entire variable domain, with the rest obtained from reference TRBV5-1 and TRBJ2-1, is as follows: KAGVTQTPRYLIKTRGQQVTLSCSPISGHRSVSWYQQTPGQGLQFLFEYFSETQRNKGNFPGRFSGRQFSNSRSEMNVSTLELGDSALYLCASSSSGEYNEQFFGPGTRLTVL.

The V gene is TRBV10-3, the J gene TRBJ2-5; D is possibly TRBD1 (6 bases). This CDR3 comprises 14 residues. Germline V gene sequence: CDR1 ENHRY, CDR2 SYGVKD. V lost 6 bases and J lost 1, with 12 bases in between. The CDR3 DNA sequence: TGTGCCATCAGCGCGACAGGCACCCAAGAGACCCAGTACTTC. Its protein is CAISATGTQETQYF.

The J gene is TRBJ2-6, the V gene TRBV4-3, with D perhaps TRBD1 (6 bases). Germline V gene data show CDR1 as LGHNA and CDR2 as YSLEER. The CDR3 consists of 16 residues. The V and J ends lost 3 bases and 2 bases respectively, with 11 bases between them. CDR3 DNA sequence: TGCGCCAGCAGCCATCTAGGGACACCTGGGGCCAACGTCCTGACTTTC. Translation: CASSHLGTPGANVLTF.

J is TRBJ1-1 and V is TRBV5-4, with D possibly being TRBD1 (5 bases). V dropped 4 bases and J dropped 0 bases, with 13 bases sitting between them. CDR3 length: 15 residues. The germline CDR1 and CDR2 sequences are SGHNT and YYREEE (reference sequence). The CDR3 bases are TGTGCCAGCAGCCCGGGGGGTAACCTGAACACTGAAGCTTTCTTT. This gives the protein CASSPGGNLNTEAFF. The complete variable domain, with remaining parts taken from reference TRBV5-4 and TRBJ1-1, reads ETGVTQSPTHLIKTRGQQVTLRCSSQSGHNTVSWYQQALGQGPQFIFQYYREEENGRGNFPPRFSGLQFPNYSSELNVNALELDDSALYLCASSPGGNLNTEAFFGQGTRLTVV.

The CDR3: CASSFGSGVQPQHF. The CDR3 DNA reads TGTGCCAGCAGCTTCGGATCCGGGGTACAGCCCCAGCATTTT. The V call is TRBV5-6, the J call TRBJ1-5; no definite D call. Germline V CDR1 and CDR2: SGHDT, YYEEEE. Trimming removed 2 bases at V and 7 bases at J, with 13 bases between. The CDR3 is made up of 14 amino acids.

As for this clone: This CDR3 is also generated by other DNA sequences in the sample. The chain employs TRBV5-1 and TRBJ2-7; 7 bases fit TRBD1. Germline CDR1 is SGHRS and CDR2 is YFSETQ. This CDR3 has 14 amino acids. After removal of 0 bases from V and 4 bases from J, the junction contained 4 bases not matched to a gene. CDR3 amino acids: CASSLEQGSYEQYF. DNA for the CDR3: TGCGCCAGCAGCTTGGAACAGGGGTCTTACGAGCAGTACTTC.

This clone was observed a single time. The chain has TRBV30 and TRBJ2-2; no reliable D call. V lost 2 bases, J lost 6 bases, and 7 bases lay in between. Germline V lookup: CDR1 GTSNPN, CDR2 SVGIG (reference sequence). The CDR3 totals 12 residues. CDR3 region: CAWSPRSGELFF. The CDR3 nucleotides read TGTGCCTGGAGTCCCCGGTCCGGGGAGCTGTTTTTT.

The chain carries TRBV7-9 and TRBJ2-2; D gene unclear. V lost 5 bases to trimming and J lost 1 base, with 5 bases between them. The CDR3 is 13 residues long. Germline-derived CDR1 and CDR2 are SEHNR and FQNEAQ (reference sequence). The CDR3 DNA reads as TGTGCCAGCAGCCGAGGGAACACCGGGGAGCTGTTTTTT. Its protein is CASSRGNTGELFF.

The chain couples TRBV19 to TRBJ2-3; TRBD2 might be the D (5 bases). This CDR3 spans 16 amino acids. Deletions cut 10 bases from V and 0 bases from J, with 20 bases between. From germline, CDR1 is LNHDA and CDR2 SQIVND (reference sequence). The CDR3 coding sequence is TGTGCCATTGGTTCAGCGGCGGACCGAAGCACAGATACGCAGTATTTT. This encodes CAIGSAADRSTDTQYF.

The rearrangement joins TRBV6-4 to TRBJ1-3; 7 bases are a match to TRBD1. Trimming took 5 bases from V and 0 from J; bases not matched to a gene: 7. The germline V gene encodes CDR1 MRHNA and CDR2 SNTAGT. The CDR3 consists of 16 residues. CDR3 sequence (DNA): TGTGCCAGCAGTATGGCAGGGGGAGACTCTGGAAACACCATATATTTT. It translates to CASSMAGGDSGNTIYF.

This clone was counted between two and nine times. The CDR3 DNA sequence: TGTGCCAGCAATCGACAGGCTAGTTCGAGTGAAGCTTTCTTT. Protein: CASNRQASSSEAFF. This rearrangement joins TRBV6-1 to TRBJ1-1; D possibly corresponds to TRBD1 (6 bases). The CDR3 is made up of 14 amino acids. V was trimmed by 7 bases and J by 7 bases, leaving 19 bases between them. Germline-derived CDR1 and CDR2 are MNHNS and SASEGT.

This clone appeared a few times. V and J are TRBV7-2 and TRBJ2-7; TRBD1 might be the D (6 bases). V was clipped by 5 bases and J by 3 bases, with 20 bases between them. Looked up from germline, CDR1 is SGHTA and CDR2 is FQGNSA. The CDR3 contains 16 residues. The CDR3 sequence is CASSTWTEEVGYEQYF. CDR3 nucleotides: TGTGCCAGCAGCACTTGGACAGAGGAAGTAGGCTACGAGCAGTACTTC.

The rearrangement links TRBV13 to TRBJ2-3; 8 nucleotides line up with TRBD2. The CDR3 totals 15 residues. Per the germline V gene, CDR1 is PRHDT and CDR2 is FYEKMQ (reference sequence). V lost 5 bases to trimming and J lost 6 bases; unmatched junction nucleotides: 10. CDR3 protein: CASSRPAGAVDTQYF. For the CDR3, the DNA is TGTGCCAGCAGCCGTCCAGCGGGGGCGGTGGATACGCAGTATTTT.

The CDR3 sequence is CASRALAGGGDEQFF. The CDR3 DNA reads as TGTGCCAGCAGGGCCTTAGCGGGGGGAGGGGATGAGCAGTTCTTC. The chain employs TRBV2 and TRBJ2-1, with TRBD2 matching 10 bases. The trim removed 6 bases at V and 8 bases at J, leaving 10 bases unmatched. Germline V gene sequence: CDR1 SNHLY, CDR2 FYNNEI. The CDR3 has 15 amino acids.

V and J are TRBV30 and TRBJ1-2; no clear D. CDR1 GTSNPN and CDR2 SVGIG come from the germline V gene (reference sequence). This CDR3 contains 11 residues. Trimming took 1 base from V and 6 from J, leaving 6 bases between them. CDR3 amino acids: CAWSAGNGYTF. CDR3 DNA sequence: TGTGCCTGGAGTGCGGGGAATGGCTACACCTTC.

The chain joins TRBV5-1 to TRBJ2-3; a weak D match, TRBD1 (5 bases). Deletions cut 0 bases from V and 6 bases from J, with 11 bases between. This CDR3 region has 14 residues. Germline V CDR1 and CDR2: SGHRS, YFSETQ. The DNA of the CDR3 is TGCGCCAGCAGCTTGGAGGGGCCCATTGATACGCAGTATTTT. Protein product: CASSLEGPIDTQYF.

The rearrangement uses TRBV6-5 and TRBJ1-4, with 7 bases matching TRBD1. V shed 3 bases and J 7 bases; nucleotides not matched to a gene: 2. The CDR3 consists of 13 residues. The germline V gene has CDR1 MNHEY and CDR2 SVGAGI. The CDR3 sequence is CASSYRGREKLFF. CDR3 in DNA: TGTGCCAGCAGTTATAGGGGGCGTGAAAAACTGTTTTTT.

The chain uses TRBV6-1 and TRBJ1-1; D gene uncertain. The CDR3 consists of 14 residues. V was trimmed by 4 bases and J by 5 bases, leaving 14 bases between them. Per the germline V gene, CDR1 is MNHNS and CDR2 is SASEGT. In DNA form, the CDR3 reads TGTGCCAGCAGTGGGGGAGTGAAGCCGACTGAAGCTTTCTTT. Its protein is CASSGGVKPTEAFF.

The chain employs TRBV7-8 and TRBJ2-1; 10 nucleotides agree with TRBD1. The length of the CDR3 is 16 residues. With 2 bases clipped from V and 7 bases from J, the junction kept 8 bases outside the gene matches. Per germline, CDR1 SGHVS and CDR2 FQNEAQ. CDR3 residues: CASSLPGDRGENEQFF. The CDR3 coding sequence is TGTGCCAGCAGCTTACCCGGGGACAGGGGAGAGAATGAGCAGTTCTTC.

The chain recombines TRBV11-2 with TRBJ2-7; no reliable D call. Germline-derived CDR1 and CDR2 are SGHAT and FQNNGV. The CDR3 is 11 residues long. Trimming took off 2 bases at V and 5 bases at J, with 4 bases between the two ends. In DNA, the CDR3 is TGTGCCAGCAGCTTACCCAACGAGCAGTACTTC. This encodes CASSLPNEQYF. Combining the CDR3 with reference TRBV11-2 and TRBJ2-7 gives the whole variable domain EAGVAQSPRYKIIEKRQSVAFWCNPISGHATLYWYQQILGQGPKLLIQFQNNGVVDDSQLPKDRFSAERLKGVDSTLKIQPAKLEDSAVYLCASSLPNEQYFGPGTRLTVT.

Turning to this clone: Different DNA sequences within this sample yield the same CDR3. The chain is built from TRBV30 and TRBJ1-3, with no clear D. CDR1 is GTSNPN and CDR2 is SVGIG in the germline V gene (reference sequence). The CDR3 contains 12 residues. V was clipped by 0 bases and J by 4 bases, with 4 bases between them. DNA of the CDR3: TGTGCCTGGAGTGTTCTGGGAAACACCATATATTTT. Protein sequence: CAWSVLGNTIYF.

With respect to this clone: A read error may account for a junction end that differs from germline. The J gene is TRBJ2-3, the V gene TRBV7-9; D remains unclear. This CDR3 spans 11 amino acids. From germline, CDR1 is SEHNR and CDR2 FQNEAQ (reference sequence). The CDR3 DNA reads TGTGCCAGCAGCTTACCGGGTCGCAGTGACTTT. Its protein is CASSLPGRSDF.

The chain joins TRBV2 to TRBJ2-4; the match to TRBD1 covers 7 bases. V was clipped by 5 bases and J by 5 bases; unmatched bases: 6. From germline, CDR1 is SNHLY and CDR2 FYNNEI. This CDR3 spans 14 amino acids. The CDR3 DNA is TGTGCCAGCAGTCTTAGACAGGGCGAAAACATTCAGTACTTC. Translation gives CASSLRQGENIQYF.